This record concerns one TCR beta chain sequence. Antigen specificity is unknown. At one boundary the junction diverges from the germline segment, which might be a read error. Whole-study findings and limits: In terms of TCR gene usage, tumor memory CD4+ T cells clustered together with blood and lymph node memory CD4+ cells, as well as with lymph node naive CD4+ cells.

Via MiXCR, TCRdb re-called the 5' RACE reads, giving one row per CDR3 protein. This repertoire shows some 62,000 distinct CDR3 sequences, 22% found once; its top ten account for 2.5% to 3.5%. The CDR3 has 13 amino acids. From germline, CDR1 is SGHVS and CDR2 FQNEAQ. The sequence derives from a female donor with breast cancer. The sequenced sample consisted of memory CD4+ T cells sorted from a lymph node. Indicated subset: memory CD4+ T cells, CD4+CD45RO+CD25-. The chain is built from TRBV7-8 and TRBJ1-1; D remains unclear. The CDR3 reads CASSQQRNTEASF. CDR3 sequence (DNA): TGTGCCAGCAGCCAACAGAGGAACACTGAAGCTTCCTTT.